This TCR beta chain was captured by sequencing in a study of shared clonotypes between healthy human individuals. General study findings and limits: Tissues were not sampled, only blood, and their repertoires likely differ.

Only CD45RO-negative cells positively selected for CCR7 counted as naive CD8 cells, so terminally differentiated effector memory CD45RA+ cells were excluded. Note on this clone: The antigen is not known.

Method: immunoSEQ multiplex PCR; TCRdb's copy keeps in-frame clones and lacks some. The sample includes approximately 650,000 clones, around 95% seen only once; the top ten take approximately 0.1%. The receptor's source is a woman aged 25 to 45 in good health. Input material: naive CD8+ T cells sorted from blood.

The CDR3 sequence: CASSLAGGYETQYF. The CDR3 DNA reads as TGTGCCAGCAGTTTGGCGGGAGGGTATGAGACCCAGTACTTC. This chain joins TRBV28 and TRBJ2-5; 9 nucleotides match TRBD2. With 3 bases clipped from V and 5 bases from J, the junction kept 4 bases outside the gene matches. This CDR3 spans 14 amino acids. CDR1 and CDR2 from the germline V gene are MDHEN and SYDVKM.